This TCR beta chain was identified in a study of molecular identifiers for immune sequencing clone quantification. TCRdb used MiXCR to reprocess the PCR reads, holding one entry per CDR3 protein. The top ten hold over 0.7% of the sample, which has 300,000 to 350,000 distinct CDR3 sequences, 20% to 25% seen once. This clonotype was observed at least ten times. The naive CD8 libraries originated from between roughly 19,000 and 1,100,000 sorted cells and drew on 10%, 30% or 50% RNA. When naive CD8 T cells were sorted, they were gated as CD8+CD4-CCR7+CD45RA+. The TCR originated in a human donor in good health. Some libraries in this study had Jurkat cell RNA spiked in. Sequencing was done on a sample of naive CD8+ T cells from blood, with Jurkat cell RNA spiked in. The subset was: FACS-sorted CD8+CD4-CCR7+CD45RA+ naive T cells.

CDR3: CASSPQGALNTEAFF. In DNA, the CDR3 is TGTGCCAGCAGCCCCCAGGGGGCCCTGAACACTGAAGCTTTCTTT. This chain uses TRBV5-4 with TRBJ1-1; 8 bases agree with TRBD1. The junction had 5 bases not matched to a gene; V was cut back by 4 bases and J by 0 bases. The germline V gene has CDR1 SGHNT and CDR2 YYREEE (reference sequence). This CDR3 spans 15 amino acids.